The rows below give T cell receptor beta chains drawn from one sample of a study of blood T cells in healthy people across ages. MiXCR, run by TCRdb on the 5' RACE reads, gives a single entry per CDR3 protein. The table includes approximately 2,000,000 distinct CDR3 sequences, roughly two fifths detected once. Sequenced material: blood. Source of these receptors: a human donor in good health. Each CDR3 is given with its conserved first and last residue. The order of the fields is V gene, J gene, CDR3 length, clone size, D gene, CDR3 DNA, CDR3 protein. A D gene is named only where the DNA matches it firmly. The size of a clone is reported for some rows only, either as once, few or many, or as a class for expanded clones.

TRBV12-5	TRBJ2-7	11	-	-	TGTGCTAGTGGTTTTGAACATTGGCAGTACTTC	CASGFEHWQYF
TRBV29-1	TRBJ1-1	13	few	TRBD1	TGCAGCTCCGCCCAGGGGGGGCGGACTGAAGCTTTCTTT	CSSAQGGRTEAFF
TRBV20-1	TRBJ2-7	12	-	TRBD2	TGCAGTGCTAGATCGGGGGGAGACGAGCAGTACTTC	CSARSGGDEQYF
TRBV15	TRBJ1-4	14	few	-	TGTGCCACCAGCAGAGATCACGTAAGCGAAAAACTGTTTTTT	CATSRDHVSEKLFF
TRBV29-1	TRBJ1-1	12	-	-	TGCAGCGGAGCAAACGGGAACACTGAAGCTTTCTTT	CSGANGNTEAFF
TRBV4-3	TRBJ2-1	16	-	TRBD1	TGCGCCAGCAGCCAAATTTATGGGACAGTCAAAAATGAGCAGTTCTTC	CASSQIYGTVKNEQFF
TRBV7-9	TRBJ1-5	14	-	-	TGTGCCAGCAGCTCAGGAGGGGAATATCAGCCCCAGCATTTT	CASSSGGEYQPQHF
TRBV11-1	TRBJ2-3	16	-	TRBD2	TGTGCCAGCAGCTCGACTGCGGGGGAGACCTCAGATACGCAGTATTTT	CASSSTAGETSDTQYF
TRBV5-1	TRBJ1-1	16	-	-	TGCGCCAGCAGCTTGGCTGTCGGAGATCCGAACACTGAAGCTTTCTTT	CASSLAVGDPNTEAFF
TRBV24-1	TRBJ1-4	15	-	TRBD1	TGTGCCACCAGTGATACAGGGGGCGCGAATGAAAAACTGTTTTTT	CATSDTGGANEKLFF
TRBV4-1	TRBJ1-5	13	-	-	TGCGCCAGCAGCCAAGAGGGAGTTCAGCCCCAGCATTTT	CASSQEGVQPQHF
TRBV28	TRBJ2-7	15	once	TRBD1	TGTGCCAGCGGATTAAGACAGGGGGCGGGCGACGAGCAGTACTTC	CASGLRQGAGDEQYF
TRBV11-1	TRBJ1-6	15	-	-	TGTGCCAGCAGCTTAGGGGTACCAACTAATTCACCCCTCCACTTT	CASSLGVPTNSPLHF
TRBV24-1	TRBJ2-7	16	-	-	TGTGCCACCTCAGGAGGTGAGACAGGAACAACCTACGAGCAGTACTTC	CATSGGETGTTYEQYF
TRBV6-2/TRBV6-3	TRBJ2-5	15	few	TRBD1	TGTGCCAGCAGTGAGACACAGGGGCCAGCGAAGACCCAGTACTTC	CASSETQGPAKTQYF
TRBV20-1	TRBJ1-2	14	-	TRBD1	TGCAGTGCTAACTCGGGACAGACTAACTATGGCTACACCTTC	CSANSGQTNYGYTF
TRBV6-5	TRBJ2-7	15	many	-	-	CASSSSTGDSYEQYF
TRBV7-2	TRBJ2-7	14	-	-	TGTGCCAGCAGAACCGACAGCTCCGCGTACGAGCAGTACTTC	CASRTDSSAYEQYF
TRBV29-1	TRBJ2-1	12	few	-	TGCAGCGTTCTCCGGAAGCGGAATGAGCAGTTCTTC	CSVLRKRNEQFF
TRBV5-6	TRBJ2-3	15	-	TRBD2	TGTGCCAGCAGTCAGACTAGCGGCCGAATGGGGACGCAGTATTTT	CASSQTSGRMGTQYF